A few counts support the clone carrying this T cell receptor (beta chain). Primers used in a second PCR of about 7 to 11 cycles were a sample-barcoded 5' primer and a J-beta primer mix. The template-switch adaptor, which had 12 random nucleotides, put a tag on each cDNA molecule. The yield of each sample was at least 3 million CDR3-containing paired-end reads. MiXCR, applied by TCRdb to the 5' RACE reads, yields one record per CDR3 protein. The table shows 1.8 million or so distinct CDR3 sequences, with about two fifths occurring only once. Samples each yielded at least 5 micrograms of total RNA. These data belong to a study of blood T cells in healthy people across ages. The germline V gene has CDR1 LGHNA and CDR2 YSLEER. The ends were cut back, 0 bases at V and 2 bases at J, with 12 bases in the middle. The CDR3 length is 16 residues.

The rearrangement uses TRBV4-3 and TRBJ2-3; D unclear. This receptor was obtained from a human donor in good health. Sequenced input: blood. The CDR3 DNA follows: TGCGCCAGCAGCCAAGATGAAGGCTCGCCCACAGATACGCAGTATTTT. It is translated as CASSQDEGSPTDTQYF.